This TCR beta chain was identified in a study of CD8 T cells in ankylosing spondylitis. Per germline, CDR1 SGHRS and CDR2 YFSETQ. The CDR3 contains 15 residues. V dropped 6 bases and J dropped 9; count of bases not matched to a gene: 15. This clonotype showed up just a few times. From the 5' RACE reads, TCRdb called clonotypes with MiXCR, one entry per CDR3 protein. The sample contains 30,000 to 45,000 distinct CDR3 sequences, approximately 15% of which appear only once. The TCR originated in a male donor with ankylosing spondylitis or in good health (not recorded which). The rearrangement links TRBV5-1 to TRBJ2-1; TRBD2 matches 7 bases. The specimen was blood. In DNA form, the CDR3 reads TGCGCCAGCAAAGGGGCGGGAGTCCCTCGGGGTGAGCAGTTCTTC. Amino acids: CASKGAGVPRGEQFF.